The next 26 T cell receptor beta chains were all read from a single sample in a study of T cell responses to AZD1222 COVID-19 vaccine (TCRdb year 2021). The protocol used for the library was the immunoSEQ multiplex PCR assay. TCRdb provides this immuneACCESS table in a form limited to in-frame rearrangements. Some clones are lacking; in checked studies, under half of them reflect an unresolved V gene, and why the rest are absent is not known. This sample is represented by 150,000 to 200,000 clones; around 88% of them were singletons. Of the sample, around 10% falls within the top ten clones. This specimen's time point label, per the study, means: about 28 days (+/-7) after the second vaccine dose. The sequencing here drew on peripheral blood, taken 28 days after the second AZD1222 dose. The origin of the receptors is an adult who received the AZD1222 COVID-19 vaccine.

This clone was detected only once. V and J are TRBV19 and TRBJ1-2; 7 positions agree with TRBD1. Germline values: CDR1 LNHDA, CDR2 SQIVND (reference sequence). This CDR3 comprises 13 residues. The J segment lost 3 bases and the V segment lost 10 bases, leaving 8 bases of the junction unmatched. The CDR3 spells CATTGDRDYGYTF. The CDR3 nucleotides read TGTGCCACTACCGGTGACAGGGACTATGGCTACACCTTC.

The rearrangement joins TRBV15 to TRBJ2-1; D remains unclear. V shed 8 bases and J shed 8 bases, with 10 bases lying between them. Germline CDR1 LNHNV, CDR2 YYDKDF (reference sequence). The CDR3 sequence is 11 residues long. CDR3 region: CATSILDEQFF. The CDR3 DNA follows: TGTGCCACCTCCATCCTCGATGAGCAGTTCTTC.

The chain uses TRBV19 and TRBJ2-3; TRBD2 matches at 8 bases. Germline assignment: CDR1 LNHDA and CDR2 SQIVND (reference sequence). V lost 5 bases to trimming and J lost 5 bases; unmatched junction nucleotides: 9. The CDR3 has 15 amino acids. The CDR3 sequence is CASSALGLGGDTQYF. The CDR3 nucleotides read TGTGCCAGTAGTGCTCTGGGACTAGGTGGAGATACGCAGTATTTT.

This rearrangement joins TRBV19 to TRBJ2-2; 9 bases are shared with TRBD2. This CDR3 is 14 amino acids long. The germline gives CDR1 LNHDA, CDR2 SQIVND (reference sequence). Trimming removed 4 bases from V and 7 bases from J; junction bases left unmatched: 4. The CDR3 region has the DNA TGTGCCAGTAGTACTAGCGGGGTTGACGGGGAGCTGTTTTTT. This sequence encodes CASSTSGVDGELFF.

This clone occurred a few times. As DNA, the CDR3 is TGTGCCACCAGCAGAGATCGAGGGAGGGATAGGGCCCAGCATTTT. It translates to CATSRDRGRDRAQHF. V and J are TRBV15 and TRBJ1-5; no clear D. Germline CDR1 reads LNHNV; CDR2 reads YYDKDF (reference sequence). V was trimmed by 0 bases and J by 11 bases, leaving 17 bases between them. CDR3 length: 15 amino acids. Together with reference TRBV15 and TRBJ1-5, the CDR3 gives the full variable domain: DAMVIQNPRYQVTQFGKPVTLSCSQTLNHNVMYWYQQKSSQAPKLLFHYYDKDFNNEADTPDNFQSRRPNTSFCFLDIRSPGLGDTAMYLCATSRDRGRDRAQHFGDGTRLSIL.

This clone has just a few counts. The V gene is TRBV10-1, the J gene TRBJ1-4; perhaps TRBD1 as D (6 bases). CDR3 length equals 15 residues. V shed 6 bases and J shed 0 bases, with 11 bases lying between them. Germline lookup yields CDR1 WNHNN and CDR2 SYGVQD (reference sequence). CDR3 amino acids: CASSRDISTNEKLFF. In DNA form, the CDR3 reads TGCGCCAGCAGCCGGGACATCTCAACTAATGAAAAACTGTTTTTT.

CDR3 amino acids: CASSRLDISGANVLTF. Written as DNA, the CDR3 is TGTGCCAGCTCCCGACTCGATATCTCTGGGGCCAACGTCCTGACTTTC. The chain carries TRBV18 and TRBJ2-6; D is uncertain. Germline CDR1 is KGHSH and CDR2 is LQKENI. This CDR3 has 16 amino acids. V dropped 6 bases and J dropped 0 bases, with 12 bases sitting between them.

The J gene is TRBJ2-6, the V gene TRBV2; 15 bases match TRBD2. The ends lost 6 bases at V and 0 bases at J; junction bases unmatched: 3. The CDR3 spans 18 residues. Germline V gene lookup returns CDR1 SNHLY and CDR2 FYNNEI. CDR3 in amino acids: CASRGLAGGSSGANVLTF. As DNA, the CDR3 is TGTGCCAGCAGGGGACTAGCGGGGGGCAGCTCTGGGGCCAACGTCCTGACTTTC.

This chain uses TRBV2 with TRBJ2-2; TRBD1 might be the D (6 bases). V lost 10 bases and J 2 bases, leaving 11 bases between the germline ends. Germline V gives CDR1 SNHLY, CDR2 FYNNEI. The CDR3 has 13 amino acids. In nucleotides, the CDR3 is TGTGCCACAGGGACACCTAACACCGGGGAGCTGTTTTTT. The encoded protein is CATGTPNTGELFF.

This clone was detected only once. The gene calls are TRBV7-3 and TRBJ2-1; 12 bases map to TRBD2. The V and J ends lost 2 bases and 3 bases, in that order; junction bases with no gene match: 8. Germline loops: CDR1 SGHTA, CDR2 FQGTGA. The CDR3 is 18 amino acids. The CDR3 sequence is CASSLSSGGAGGYNEQFF. CDR3 sequence (DNA): TGTGCCAGCAGCTTATCTAGCGGGGGGGCTGGAGGCTACAATGAGCAGTTCTTC.

In this sample, this clone turned up once. The V and J genes are TRBV6-2 or TRBV6-3 and TRBJ2-5, with TRBD1 as a possible D gene (5 bases). Trimming took off 0 bases at V and 5 bases at J, with 10 bases between the two ends. The germline CDR1 and CDR2 sequences are MNHEY and SVGEGT. The CDR3 sequence is 14 residues long. In DNA form, the CDR3 reads TGTGCCAGCAGTTACTCGGGCAGGGTGGAGACCCAGTACTTC. Encoded protein: CASSYSGRVETQYF.

This chain uses TRBV6-5 with TRBJ2-7, with D tentatively TRBD2 (6 bases). Trimming cost V 4 bases and J 2 bases, with 18 bases left between them. Germline values: CDR1 MNHEY, CDR2 SVGAGI. The CDR3 is made up of 16 amino acids. For the CDR3, the DNA is TGTGCCAGCAGTTTAATCCGGACTATACAAACCTACGAGCAGTACTTC. Its protein is CASSLIRTIQTYEQYF.

V and J are TRBV10-3 and TRBJ1-1; D may be TRBD1 (5 bases). Germline values: CDR1 ENHRY, CDR2 SYGVKD. The germline V and J ends were trimmed by 7 bases and 4 bases, with 19 bases remaining between them. The CDR3 length is 15 residues. CDR3 amino acids: CAITEGPPEGTEAFF. CDR3 in DNA: TGTGCCATCACCGAGGGACCGCCGGAGGGCACTGAAGCTTTCTTT.

The V call is TRBV3-1 (or the pseudogene TRBV3-2), the J call TRBJ2-5; D call uncertain. V gave up 0 bases and J gave up 1 base, with 9 bases separating them. The CDR3 is 15 residues long. Germline V gene lookup returns CDR1 LGHDT and CDR2 YNNKEL (reference sequence). The DNA of the CDR3 is TGTGCCAGCAGCCAAGACGCCACGCCCCAAGAGACCCAGTACTTC. Translating it yields CASSQDATPQETQYF.

The chain combines TRBV19 with TRBJ2-3; D call uncertain. The CDR3 spans 14 residues. CDR1 is LNHDA, CDR2 SQIVND, per germline (reference sequence). V shed 3 bases and J shed 0 bases, with 7 bases lying between them. CDR3 nucleotide sequence: TGTGCCAGTAGTATGGCGGTAAGCACAGATACGCAGTATTTT. Translated, it gives CASSMAVSTDTQYF.

V usage is TRBV7-6 and J usage is TRBJ2-5; 14 bases agree with TRBD2. Germline CDR1 reads SGHVS; CDR2 reads FNYEAQ. The CDR3 contains 18 residues. J was trimmed by 5 bases and V by 0 bases; bases with no gene match: 8. CDR3 in DNA: TGTGCCAGCAGCTTAGCGTTAAGGGGACTAGCGGGGGAGGAGACCCAGTACTTC. It specifies CASSLALRGLAGEETQYF.

The chain has TRBV7-2 and TRBJ2-3, with D perhaps TRBD1 (7 bases). V was shortened by 5 bases and J by 0 bases, with 15 bases between the two germline ends. The CDR3 extends over 16 amino acids. Looked up from germline, CDR1 is SGHTA and CDR2 is FQGNSA. CDR3 sequence (DNA): TGTGCCAGCAGCCCCCGGACAGGAGGGAGCACAGATACGCAGTATTTT. Encoded protein: CASSPRTGGSTDTQYF.

This clone was counted only a few times. This chain uses TRBV18 with TRBJ1-1; TRBD1 aligns across 7 bases. The trim removed 3 bases at V and 1 base at J, leaving 2 bases unmatched. The CDR3 is 14 residues long. Per germline, CDR1 KGHSH and CDR2 LQKENI. This CDR3 is CASSPTGPNTEAFF. CDR3 bases: TGTGCCAGCTCACCGACAGGGCCGAACACTGAAGCTTTCTTT.

The chain employs TRBV5-1 and TRBJ2-2; TRBD1 aligns across 7 bases. The length of the CDR3 is 17 residues. Germline CDR1 SGHRS, CDR2 YFSETQ. J was trimmed by 2 bases and V by 5 bases; bases with no gene match: 12. The CDR3 DNA follows: TGCGCCAGCAGTCGTATCCCTAGGGGGCGCAACACCGGGGAGCTGTTTTTT. As protein: CASSRIPRGRNTGELFF.

This CDR3 reads CASSTAGTANEQFF. The DNA of the CDR3 is TGTGCCAGCAGCACCGCCGGGACAGCCAATGAGCAGTTCTTC. The J gene is TRBJ2-1, the V gene TRBV7-3; 7 bases match TRBD1. V gave up 5 bases and J gave up 6 bases; unmatched junction bases: 7. The germline V gene has CDR1 SGHTA and CDR2 FQGTGA. This CDR3 is built from 14 residues. The variable domain in full, completed from reference TRBV7-3 and TRBJ2-1, reads GAGVSQTPSNKVTEKGKYVELRCDPISGHTALYWYRQSLGQGPEFLIYFQGTGAADDSGLPNDRFFAVRPEGSVSTLKIQRTERGDSAVYLCASSTAGTANEQFFGPGTRLTVL.

The chain uses TRBV5-8 and TRBJ2-1; D gene uncertain. The germline V gene has CDR1 SGHTS and CDR2 YDEGEE. With 0 bases removed from V and 10 bases from J, the gap between germline ends came to 5 bases. CDR3 length: 11 residues. CDR3 sequence: CASSLVAEQFF. The CDR3 DNA is TGTGCCAGCAGCTTGGTAGCCGAGCAGTTCTTC.

The rearrangement uses TRBV5-6 and TRBJ2-7; 8 bases line up with TRBD2. From germline, CDR1 is SGHDT and CDR2 YYEEEE. The V segment lost 4 bases and the J segment 3 bases; nucleotides outside the gene matches: 9. This CDR3 spans 15 amino acids. CDR3 region: CASSVYSGSNYEQYF. CDR3 DNA: TGTGCCAGCAGCGTGTACAGCGGGAGCAACTACGAGCAGTACTTC.

The chain couples TRBV5-8 to TRBJ1-5, with TRBD1 identical over 7 bases. The germline CDR1 and CDR2 sequences are SGHTS and YDEGEE. This CDR3 has 16 amino acids. V dropped 1 base and J dropped 3; count of bases not matched to a gene: 7. In DNA, the CDR3 is TGTGCCAGCAGCTTGCAACCGGGACAGCACAATCAGCCCCAGCATTTT. The encoded protein is CASSLQPGQHNQPQHF.

The V and J genes are TRBV2 and TRBJ2-1, with 10 bases matching TRBD1. This CDR3 contains 13 residues. Germline CDR1 and CDR2: SNHLY and FYNNEI. V lost 6 bases to trimming and J lost 7 bases; unmatched junction nucleotides: 3. Here the CDR3 DNA reads TGTGCCAGCAGGGACAGGGGGTCAAATGAGCAGTTCTTC. Its translation: CASRDRGSNEQFF.

This chain uses TRBV5-5 with TRBJ1-2, with D unclear. V was shortened by 0 bases and J by 4 bases, with 13 bases between the two germline ends. Germline V gene data show CDR1 as SGHKS and CDR2 as YYEKEE (reference sequence). CDR3 size: 15 residues. The CDR3 coding sequence is TGTGCCAGCAGCTTGGTGTCAGAGGTCAGCTATGGCTACACCTTC. This gives the protein CASSLVSEVSYGYTF.

V gene TRBV28 combines with J gene TRBJ1-5; D is perhaps TRBD1 (6 bases). The CDR3 is 13 amino acids. The germline gives CDR1 MDHEN, CDR2 SYDVKM. Trimming cost V 1 base and J 7 bases, with 8 bases left between them. The CDR3 DNA is TGTGCCAGCAGTTTATTGGGGGCGCAGCCCCAGCATTTT. Amino acids: CASSLLGAQPQHF.